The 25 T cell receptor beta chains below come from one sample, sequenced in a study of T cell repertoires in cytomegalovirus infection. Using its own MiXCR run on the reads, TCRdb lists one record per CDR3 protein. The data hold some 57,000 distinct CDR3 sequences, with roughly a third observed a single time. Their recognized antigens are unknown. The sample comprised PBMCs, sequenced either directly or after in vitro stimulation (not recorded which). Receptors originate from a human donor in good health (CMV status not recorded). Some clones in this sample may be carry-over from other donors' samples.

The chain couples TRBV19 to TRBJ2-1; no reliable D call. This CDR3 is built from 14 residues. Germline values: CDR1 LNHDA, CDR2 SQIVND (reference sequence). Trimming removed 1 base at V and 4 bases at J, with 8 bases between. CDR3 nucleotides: TGTGCCAGTAGTATAGGGGGTATGTACAATGAGCAGTTCTTC. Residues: CASSIGGMYNEQFF.

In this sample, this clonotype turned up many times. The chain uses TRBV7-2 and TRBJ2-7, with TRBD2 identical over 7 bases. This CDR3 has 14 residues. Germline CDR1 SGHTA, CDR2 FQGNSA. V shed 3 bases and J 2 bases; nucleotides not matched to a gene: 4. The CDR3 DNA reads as TGTGCCAGCAGCTTCCCCGGGGGGACCTACGAGCAGTACTTC. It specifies CASSFPGGTYEQYF. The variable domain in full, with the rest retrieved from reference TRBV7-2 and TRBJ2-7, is GAGVSQSPSNKVTEKGKDVELRCDPISGHTALYWYRQSLGQGLEFLIYFQGNSAPDKSGLPSDRFSAERTGGSVSTLTIQRTQQEDSAVYLCASSFPGGTYEQYFGPGTRLTVT.

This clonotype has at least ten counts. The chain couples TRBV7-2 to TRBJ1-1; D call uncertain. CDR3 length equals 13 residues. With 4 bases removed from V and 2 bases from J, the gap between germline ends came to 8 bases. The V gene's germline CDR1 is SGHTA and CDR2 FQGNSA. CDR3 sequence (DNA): TGTGCCAGCAGCTCCTACTTTAACACTGAAGCTTTCTTT. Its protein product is CASSSYFNTEAFF.

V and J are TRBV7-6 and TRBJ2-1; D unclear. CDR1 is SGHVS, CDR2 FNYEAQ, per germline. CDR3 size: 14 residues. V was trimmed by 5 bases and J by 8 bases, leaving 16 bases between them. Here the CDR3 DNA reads TGTGCCAGCAGCACGCCCACGTCGGTCTATGAGCAGTTCTTC. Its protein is CASSTPTSVYEQFF.

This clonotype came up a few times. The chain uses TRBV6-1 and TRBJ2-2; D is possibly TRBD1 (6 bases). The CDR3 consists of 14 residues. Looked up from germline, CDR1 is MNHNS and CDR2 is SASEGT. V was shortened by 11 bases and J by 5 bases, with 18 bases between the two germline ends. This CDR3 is CAGSQGWRTGELFF. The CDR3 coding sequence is TGTGCCGGTTCACAGGGTTGGCGTACCGGGGAGCTGTTTTTT.

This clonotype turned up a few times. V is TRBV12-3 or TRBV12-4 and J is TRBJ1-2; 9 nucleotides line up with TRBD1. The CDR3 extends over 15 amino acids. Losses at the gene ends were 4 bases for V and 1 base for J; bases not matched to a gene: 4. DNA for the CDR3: TGTGCCAGCAGTTCCTGGACAGGGGATAACTATGGCTACACCTTC. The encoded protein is CASSSWTGDNYGYTF.

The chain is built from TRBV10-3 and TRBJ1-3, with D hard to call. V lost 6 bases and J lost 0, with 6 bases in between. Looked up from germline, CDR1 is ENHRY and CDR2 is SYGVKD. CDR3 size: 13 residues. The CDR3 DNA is TGTGCCATCAGCCAGGACTCTGGAAACACCATATATTTT. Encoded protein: CAISQDSGNTIYF.

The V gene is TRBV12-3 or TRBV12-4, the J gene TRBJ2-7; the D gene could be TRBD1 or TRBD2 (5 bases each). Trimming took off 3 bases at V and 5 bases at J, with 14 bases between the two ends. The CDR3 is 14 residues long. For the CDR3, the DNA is TGTGCCAGCAGTTTTCAGGGTTTTAGCGACGAGCAGTACTTC. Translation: CASSFQGFSDEQYF.

Here the CDR3 reads CASSQRGVNEQFF. The CDR3 bases are TGTGCCAGCAGCCAGAGGGGGGTCAATGAGCAGTTCTTC. The genes are TRBV13 and TRBJ2-1; D could derive from TRBD1 or TRBD2 (6 bases each). This CDR3 region has 13 residues. V was shortened by 5 bases and J by 6 bases, with 11 bases between the two germline ends. The germline CDR1 and CDR2 sequences are PRHDT and FYEKMQ (reference sequence).

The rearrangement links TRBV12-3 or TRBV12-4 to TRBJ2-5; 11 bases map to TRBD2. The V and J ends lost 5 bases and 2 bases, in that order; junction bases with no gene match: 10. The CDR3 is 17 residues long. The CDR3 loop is CASSPKGLAGAQETQYF. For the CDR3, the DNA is TGTGCCAGCAGTCCCAAAGGACTAGCGGGTGCACAAGAGACCCAGTACTTC.

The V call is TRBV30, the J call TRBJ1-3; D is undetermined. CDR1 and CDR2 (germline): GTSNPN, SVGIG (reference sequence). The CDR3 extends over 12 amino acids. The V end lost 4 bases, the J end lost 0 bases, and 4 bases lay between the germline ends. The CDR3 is CAWMDSGNTIYF. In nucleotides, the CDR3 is TGTGCCTGGATGGACTCTGGAAACACCATATATTTT.

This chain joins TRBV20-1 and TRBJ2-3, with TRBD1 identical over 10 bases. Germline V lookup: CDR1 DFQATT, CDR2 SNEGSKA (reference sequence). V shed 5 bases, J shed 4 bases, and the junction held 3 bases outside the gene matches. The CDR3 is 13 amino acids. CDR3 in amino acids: CSALDRGSDTQYF. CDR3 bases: TGCAGTGCTTTGGACAGGGGGTCAGATACGCAGTATTTT.

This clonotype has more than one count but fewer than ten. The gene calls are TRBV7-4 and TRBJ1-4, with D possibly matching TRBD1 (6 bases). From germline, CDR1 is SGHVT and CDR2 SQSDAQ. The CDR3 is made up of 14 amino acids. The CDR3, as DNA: TGTGCTACAGGGACCCAGGCAACTAATGAAAAACTGTTTTTT. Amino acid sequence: CATGTQATNEKLFF. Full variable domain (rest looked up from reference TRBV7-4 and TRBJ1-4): GAGVSQSPRYKVAKRGRDVALRCDSISGHVTLYWYRQTLGQGSEVLTYSQSDAQRDKSGRPSGRFSAERPERSVSTLKIQRTEQGDSAVYLCATGTQATNEKLFFGSGTQLSVL.

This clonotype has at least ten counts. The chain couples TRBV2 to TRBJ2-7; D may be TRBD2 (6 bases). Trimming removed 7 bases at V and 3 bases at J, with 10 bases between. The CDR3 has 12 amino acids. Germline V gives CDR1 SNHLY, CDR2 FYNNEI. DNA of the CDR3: TGTGCCAGCATAGGGACTTACTACGAGCAGTACTTC. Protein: CASIGTYYEQYF. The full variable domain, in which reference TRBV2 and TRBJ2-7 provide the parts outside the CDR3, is EPEVTQTPSHQVTQMGQEVILRCVPISNHLYFYWYRQILGQKVEFLVSFYNNEISEKSEIFDDQFSVERPDGSNFTLKIRSTKLEDSAMYFCASIGTYYEQYFGPGTRLTVT.

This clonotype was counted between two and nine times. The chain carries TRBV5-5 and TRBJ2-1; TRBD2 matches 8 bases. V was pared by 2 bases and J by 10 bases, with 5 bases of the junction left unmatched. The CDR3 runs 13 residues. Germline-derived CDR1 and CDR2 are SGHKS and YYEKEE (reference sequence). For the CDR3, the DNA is TGTGCCAGCAGCTTTTCCTCGGGGGGGGAGCAGTTCTTC. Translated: CASSFSSGGEQFF.

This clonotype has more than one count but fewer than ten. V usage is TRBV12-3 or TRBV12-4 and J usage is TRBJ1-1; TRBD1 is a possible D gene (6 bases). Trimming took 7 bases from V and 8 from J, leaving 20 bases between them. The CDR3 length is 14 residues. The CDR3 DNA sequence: TGTGCCAGCACCAAAGGGCCCAGGGGCCGAGAAGCTTTCTTT. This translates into CASTKGPRGREAFF.

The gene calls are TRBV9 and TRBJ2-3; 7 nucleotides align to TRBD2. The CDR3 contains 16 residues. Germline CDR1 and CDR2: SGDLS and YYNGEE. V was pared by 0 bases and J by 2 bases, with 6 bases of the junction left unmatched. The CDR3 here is CASSVEWGGSTDTQYF. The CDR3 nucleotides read TGTGCCAGCAGCGTAGAGTGGGGGGGGTCCACAGATACGCAGTATTTT.

The CDR3 is CASSDQGLGAFF. The CDR3 coding sequence is TGTGCCAGCAGCGATCAGGGTTTAGGAGCTTTCTTT. J is TRBJ1-1 and V is TRBV7-9; maybe TRBD1 (5 bases). V lost 5 bases and J lost 10, with 14 bases in between. Germline CDR1 is SEHNR and CDR2 is FQNEAQ (reference sequence). This CDR3 has 12 amino acids.

The CDR3 reads CASRRSGTGELFF. In DNA, the CDR3 is TGTGCCAGCCGACGAAGCGGCACCGGGGAGCTGTTTTTT. The chain couples TRBV7-9 to TRBJ2-2; the D gene is possibly TRBD2 (5 bases). Per the germline V gene, CDR1 is SEHNR and CDR2 is FQNEAQ (reference sequence). The CDR3 has 13 residues. Trimming removed 8 bases at V and 4 bases at J, with 11 bases between.

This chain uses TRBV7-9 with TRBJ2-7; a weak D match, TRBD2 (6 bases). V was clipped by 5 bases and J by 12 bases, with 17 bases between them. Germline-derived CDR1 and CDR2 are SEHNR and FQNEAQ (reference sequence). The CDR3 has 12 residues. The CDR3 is CASSLHGAGPYF. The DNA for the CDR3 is TGTGCCAGCAGCCTTCATGGGGCGGGGCCGTACTTC.

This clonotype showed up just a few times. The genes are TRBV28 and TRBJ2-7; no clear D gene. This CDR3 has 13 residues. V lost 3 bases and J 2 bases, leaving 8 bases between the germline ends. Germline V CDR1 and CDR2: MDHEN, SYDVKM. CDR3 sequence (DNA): TGTGCCAGCAGTTTCCGGGTCCCCTACGAGCAGTACTTC. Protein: CASSFRVPYEQYF.

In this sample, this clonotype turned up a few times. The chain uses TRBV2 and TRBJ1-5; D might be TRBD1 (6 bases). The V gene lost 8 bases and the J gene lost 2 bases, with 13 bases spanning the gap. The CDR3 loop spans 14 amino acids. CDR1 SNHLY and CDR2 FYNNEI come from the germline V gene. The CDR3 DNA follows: TGTGCCAGCGGCGTCGGGGGCGGCAATCAGCCCCAGCATTTT. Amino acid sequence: CASGVGGGNQPQHF.

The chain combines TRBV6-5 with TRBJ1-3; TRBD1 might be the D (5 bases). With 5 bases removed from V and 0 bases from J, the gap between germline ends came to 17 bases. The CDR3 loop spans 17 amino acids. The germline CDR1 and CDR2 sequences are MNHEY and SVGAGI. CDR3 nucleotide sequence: TGTGCCAGCAGTCACGCCCCGGGACGCAGCTCTGGAAACACCATATATTTT. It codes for CASSHAPGRSSGNTIYF.

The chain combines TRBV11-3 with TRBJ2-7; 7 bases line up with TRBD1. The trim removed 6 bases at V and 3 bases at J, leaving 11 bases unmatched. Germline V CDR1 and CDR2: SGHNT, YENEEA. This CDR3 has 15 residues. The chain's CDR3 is CASSQSRGKDYEQYF. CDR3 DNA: TGTGCCAGCAGTCAGTCCAGGGGGAAGGACTACGAGCAGTACTTC.

CDR3 protein: CASSSRTGRRAFF. CDR3 nucleotide sequence: TGTGCCAGCAGCTCACGGACAGGGAGGAGGGCTTTCTTT. V gene TRBV5-6 combines with J gene TRBJ1-1, with TRBD1 identical over 8 bases. The ends lost 3 bases at V and 11 bases at J; junction bases unmatched: 9. The CDR3 covers 13 residues. Per the germline V gene, CDR1 is SGHDT and CDR2 is YYEEEE.